Following are 8 T cell receptor beta chains from one sample sequenced in a study of OX40 agonist ivuxolimab in advanced cancers. The table came from immunoSEQ multiplex PCR; TCRdb's copy has only in-frame clones and leaves some out. The sample includes 60,000 to 85,000 clones, around 83% of them seen just once. The sample here was CD4+ or CD8+ T cells sorted from blood, taken in a trial of the OX40 agonist ivuxolimab. The receptors shown here come from an adult with an advanced solid tumor such as melanoma, head and neck, liver or kidney cancer.

This rearrangement joins TRBV11-1 to TRBJ1-4; 10 bases are shared with TRBD1. V lost 5 bases and J lost 8; bases outside the gene matches: 8. In germline, CDR1 is SGHAT, CDR2 FQDESV (reference sequence). The CDR3 sequence is 15 residues long. The CDR3 region has the DNA TGTGCCAGCAGCCAGGGACAGGGGATCAAGGAAAAACTGTTTTTT. Translating it yields CASSQGQGIKEKLFF.

This clone is a singleton in its sample. The rearrangement uses TRBV5-1 and TRBJ2-3, with TRBD2 identical over 11 bases. With V trimmed by 0 bases and J by 5 bases, 2 bases remained unmatched. The CDR3 is made up of 15 amino acids. Germline CDR1 SGHRS, CDR2 YFSETQ. The CDR3 sequence: CASSLGLAGIDTQYF. In DNA, the CDR3 is TGCGCCAGCAGCTTGGGACTAGCGGGGATAGATACGCAGTATTTT.

The chain carries TRBV7-2 and TRBJ1-1, with 7 bases aligning to TRBD1. Germline CDR1 is SGHTA and CDR2 is FQGNSA. V lost 3 bases to trimming and J lost 2 bases; unmatched junction nucleotides: 3. The CDR3 spans 14 residues. The CDR3 bases are TGTGCCAGCAGCTTGTGGACAGGAAACACTGAAGCTTTCTTT. Residues: CASSLWTGNTEAFF.

The CDR3 here is CASSIGMSNTEAFF. DNA for the CDR3: TGTGCCAGTAGTATTGGGATGAGTAACACTGAAGCTTTCTTT. The V and J genes are TRBV19 and TRBJ1-1; D gene uncertain. This CDR3 has 14 amino acids. Germline-derived CDR1 and CDR2 are LNHDA and SQIVND (reference sequence). With 3 bases removed from V and 2 bases from J, the gap between germline ends came to 10 bases.

This rearrangement joins TRBV30 to TRBJ1-2; D remains ambiguous. Germline CDR1 GTSNPN, CDR2 SVGIG (reference sequence). The CDR3 has 13 residues. The ends were cut back, 0 bases at V and 0 bases at J, with 5 bases in the middle. The chain's CDR3 is CAWSVEANYGYTF. CDR3 nucleotides: TGTGCCTGGAGTGTAGAGGCTAACTATGGCTACACCTTC.

The chain employs TRBV21-1 and TRBJ1-4. TRBV21-1 is reported as a pseudogene. The CDR3 totals 16 residues. The CDR3 is CASSKGGPETNEKLFF. CDR3 nucleotides: TGTGCCAGCAGCAAAGGGGGACCTGAAACGAATGAAAAACTGTTTTTT.

The chain recombines TRBV4-2 with TRBJ1-4; D is uncertain. The CDR3 has 15 residues. Germline V gene sequence: CDR1 LGHNA, CDR2 YNFKEQ. Trimming pared 0 bases from V and 4 bases from J, leaving 9 bases between. CDR3 DNA: TGTGCCAGCAGCCAAGAGTCGGAGCTTAATGAAAAACTGTTTTTT. Its translation: CASSQESELNEKLFF.

The J gene is TRBJ1-3, the V gene TRBV4-2, with D possibly being TRBD1 (5 bases). Trimming removed 1 base at V and 0 bases at J, with 10 bases between. This CDR3 comprises 16 residues. Germline values: CDR1 LGHNA, CDR2 YNFKEQ. CDR3 bases: TGTGCCAGCAGCCAAGTAGGGGCGTCCTCTGGAAACACCATATATTTT. Residues: CASSQVGASSGNTIYF.